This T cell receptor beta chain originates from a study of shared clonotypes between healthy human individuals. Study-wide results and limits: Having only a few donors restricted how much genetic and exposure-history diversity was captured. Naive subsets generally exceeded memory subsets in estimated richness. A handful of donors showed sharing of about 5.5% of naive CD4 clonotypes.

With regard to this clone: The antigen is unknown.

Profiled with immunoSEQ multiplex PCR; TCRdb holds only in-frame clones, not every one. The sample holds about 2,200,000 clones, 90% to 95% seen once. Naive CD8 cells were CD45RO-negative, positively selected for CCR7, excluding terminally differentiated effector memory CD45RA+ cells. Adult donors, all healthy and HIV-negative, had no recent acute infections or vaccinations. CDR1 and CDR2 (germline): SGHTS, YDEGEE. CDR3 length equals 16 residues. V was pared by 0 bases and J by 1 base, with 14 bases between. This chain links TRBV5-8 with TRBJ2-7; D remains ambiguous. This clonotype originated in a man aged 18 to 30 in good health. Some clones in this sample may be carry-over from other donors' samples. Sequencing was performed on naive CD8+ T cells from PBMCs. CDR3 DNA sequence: TGTGCCAGCAGCTTGGCCTATGACCAAAATTCCTACGAGCAGTACTTC. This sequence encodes CASSLAYDQNSYEQYF. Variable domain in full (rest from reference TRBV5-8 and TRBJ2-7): EAGVTQSPTHLIKTRGQQATLRCSPISGHTSVYWYQQALGLGLQFLLWYDEGEERNRGNFPPRFSGRQFPNYSSELNVNALELEDSALYLCASSLAYDQNSYEQYFGPGTRLTVT.